Sequencing of this TCR beta chain was carried out in a study of cytomegalovirus exposure and HLA in healthy donors. General study results and limits: According to the study, around 160 TCR beta chains were cytomegalovirus-associated.

This table comes from immunoSEQ multiplex PCR, and its TCRdb copy is limited to in-frame clones, with some not included. This sample has more than 140,000 clones, with roughly nine tenths found just once. A remark on this clone: Antigen: not known.

The TCR comes from a woman between 18 and 29 years old in good health and CMV-seropositive. Material for sequencing was PBMCs.

CDR3 nucleotide sequence: TGTGCCAGCAGCTTAGGAGGGCCGGTAAATGAGCAGTTCTTC. As protein: CASSLGGPVNEQFF. The rearrangement uses TRBV7-3 and TRBJ2-1; a weak D match, TRBD2 (6 bases). CDR1 SGHTA and CDR2 FQGTGA come from the germline V gene. This CDR3 is 14 amino acids long. V lost 2 bases to trimming and J lost 7 bases, with 12 bases between them.